The entry below gives a single T cell receptor (beta chain) sequence along with its context. This clonotype was recorded only once. The clone's antigen remains unknown. No much larger clone is present one base from it, and per-base qualities are unavailable. A lone read is weak support. All donors were healthy Caucasians. Using Miltenyi CD45RO+ enrichment and human naive T-cell isolation kits, memory (CD45RO+) and naive T cells were isolated from PBMC. This record comes from a study of identical twins listed by TCRdb under 2016. At the level of the whole study: To test whether fetal clonotypes persist, the study used deep sequencing on TCR alpha and beta repertoires from monozygotic twins, unrelated adults of various ages, and cord blood. Replicate twin experiments were performed at different times using different library preparation protocols to rule out contamination.

The method behind the library was 5' RACE. The run used an Illumina HiSeq 2000. A universal primer binding site was added through template switching, and the final cDNA carried a unique molecular identifier so that TCR cDNA molecules could be counted accurately. Specific primers in the conserved constant-segment region were used to synthesize first-strand cDNA for TCR alpha and beta chains. To control for contamination, every cDNA library carried two barcodes: a SMART-Mk sample barcode plus Illumina barcodes. TruSeq adapter sequences along with Illumina sample barcodes were introduced in two successive PCR steps. Sequencing of the TCR alpha and beta cDNA libraries was done on the Illumina HiSeq platform using custom primers. On the authors' methods: Unique molecular identifiers were extracted from raw reads with MiGEC, and CDR3 positions were determined with MiXCR. For each individual, recombination models were inferred using an EM algorithm with the repgenHMM and IGoR tools. The tcR package in R was used for shared clonotype analysis, with sharing normalized by the product of cloneset sizes. To study raw recombination free of thymic and clonal selection effects, out-of-frame nonproductive sequences were analyzed. TCRdb's own reprocessing of the public reads used fastp at Q25 and MiXCR and kept productive beta chains. Records with the same CDR3 protein are collapsed into one entry carrying the most frequent genes and DNA. TCRdb, rather than the study authors, made the V and J calls. Here the sample has under 300,000 distinct CDR3 sequences; more than 12% occur a single time. The top ten constitute 8.8% of the sample.

The CDR3 has 16 amino acids, counting the end cysteine and phenylalanine. This entry keeps only the CDR3 DNA: 48 bases, framed from base 1. Trimming at the junction amounts to 3 bases on V and 3 bases on J, and the germline ends lie 12 bases apart. For CDR1 and CDR2, the germline V gene (reference sequence) lists SEHNR and FQNEAQ. What the research found in general, with its limitations: Abundant cord blood beta clonotypes had fewer insertions, young adult naive repertoires showed a similar but weaker trend, and memory repertoires showed no such trend. Because the same donors could not be followed over many years, the conclusions relied on cross-sectional statistical analysis. Invariant T cells such as MAIT and iNKT could partly confound zero-insertion analyses, although diverse VJ usage argued against such confounding for most clonotypes. Compared with coincidental sharing between unrelated individuals, an excess of low generation-probability sequences was observed among out-of-frame TCR alpha sequences shared between twins. The excess sharing between twins in beta out-of-frame sequences was weaker because fewer shared sequences reduced the signal-to-noise ratio. Recombination models systematically underestimated out-of-frame TCR alpha sharing in monozygotic twins but agreed with sharing between unrelated individuals.

This TCR came from a woman aged 18-29 years in good health. Here the chain combines TRBV7-9 and TRBJ1-6, with a weak D call of TRBD1 (5 bases match). The sample taken for sequencing was memory (CD45RO+) T cells sorted from blood. The meaning of the sample's cell subset or site label: CD45RO+ enriched T cells. In nucleotide form, the sequence is TGTGCCAGCAGCTTGCAGGGCGGTGTCTATAATTCACCCCTCCACTTT. Protein translation: CASSLQGGVYNSPLHF.